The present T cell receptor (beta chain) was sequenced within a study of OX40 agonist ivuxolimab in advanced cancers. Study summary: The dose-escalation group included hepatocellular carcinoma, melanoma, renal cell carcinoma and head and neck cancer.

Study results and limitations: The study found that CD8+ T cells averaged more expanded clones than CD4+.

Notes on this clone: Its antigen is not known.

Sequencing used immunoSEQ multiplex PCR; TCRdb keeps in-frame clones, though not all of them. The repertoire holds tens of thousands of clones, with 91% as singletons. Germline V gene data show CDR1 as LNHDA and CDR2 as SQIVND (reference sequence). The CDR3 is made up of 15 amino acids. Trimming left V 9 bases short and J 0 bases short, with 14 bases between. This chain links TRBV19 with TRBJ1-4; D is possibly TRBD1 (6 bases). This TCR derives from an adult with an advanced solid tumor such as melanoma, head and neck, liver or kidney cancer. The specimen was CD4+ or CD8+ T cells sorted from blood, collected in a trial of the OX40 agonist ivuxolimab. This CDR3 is CASGGHGATNEKLFF. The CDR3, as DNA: TGTGCCAGCGGGGGGCATGGAGCAACTAATGAAAAACTGTTTTTT. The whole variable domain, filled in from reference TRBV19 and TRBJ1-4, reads DGGITQSPKYLFRKEGQNVTLSCEQNLNHDAMYWYRQDPGQGLRLIYYSQIVNDFQKGDIAEGYSVSREKKESFPLTVTSAQKNPTAFYLCASGGHGATNEKLFFGSGTQLSVL.